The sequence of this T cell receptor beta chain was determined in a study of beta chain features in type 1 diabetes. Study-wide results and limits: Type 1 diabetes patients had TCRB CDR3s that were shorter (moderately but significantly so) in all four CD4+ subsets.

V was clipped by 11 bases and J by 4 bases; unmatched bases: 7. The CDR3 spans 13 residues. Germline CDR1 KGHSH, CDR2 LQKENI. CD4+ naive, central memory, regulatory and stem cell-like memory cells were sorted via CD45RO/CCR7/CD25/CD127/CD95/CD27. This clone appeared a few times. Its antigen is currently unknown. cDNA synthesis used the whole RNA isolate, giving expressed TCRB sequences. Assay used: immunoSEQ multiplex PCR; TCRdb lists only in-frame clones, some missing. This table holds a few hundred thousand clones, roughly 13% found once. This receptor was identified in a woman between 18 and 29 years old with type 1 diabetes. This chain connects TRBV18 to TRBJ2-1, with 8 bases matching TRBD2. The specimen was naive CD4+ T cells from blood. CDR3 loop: CAAGGAAYNEQFF. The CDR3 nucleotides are TGTGCCGCCGGGGGGGCTGCTTACAATGAGCAGTTCTTC. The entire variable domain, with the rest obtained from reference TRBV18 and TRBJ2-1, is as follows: NAGVMQNPRHLVRRRGQEARLRCSPMKGHSHVYWYRQLPEEGLKFMVYLQKENIIDESGMPKERFSAEFPKEGPSILRIQQVVRGDSAAYFCAAGGAAYNEQFFGPGTRLTVL.